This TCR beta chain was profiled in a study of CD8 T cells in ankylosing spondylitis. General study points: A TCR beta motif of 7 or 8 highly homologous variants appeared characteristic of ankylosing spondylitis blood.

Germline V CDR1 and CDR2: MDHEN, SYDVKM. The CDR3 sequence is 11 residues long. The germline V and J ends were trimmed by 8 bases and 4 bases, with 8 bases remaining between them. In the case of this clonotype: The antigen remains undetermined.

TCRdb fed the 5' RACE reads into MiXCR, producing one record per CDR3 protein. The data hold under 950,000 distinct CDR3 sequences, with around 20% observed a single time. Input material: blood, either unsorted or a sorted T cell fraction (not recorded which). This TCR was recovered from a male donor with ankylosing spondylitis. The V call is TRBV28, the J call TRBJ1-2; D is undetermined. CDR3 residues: CASGKGYGYTF. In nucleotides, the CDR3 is TGTGCCAGCGGTAAAGGCTATGGCTACACCTTC.